This paragraph covers one T cell receptor beta chain sequence. Per the authors' pipeline: Amplification with reference gene primers provided the estimates of nucleated cell counts. The method was immunoSEQ multiplex PCR; TCRdb's version includes in-frame clones alone and lacks a portion of them. V and J calls and clone size are copied from that table; D and trimming were computed from the DNA. The sample has approximately 100,000 clones; more than 65% are singletons. The sample is drawn from a study of blood T cell repertoires in COVID-19. Study-level background: Spain, Italy and the United States supplied samples that represented acute and convalescent COVID-19. The cDNA or gDNA used as material had been derived from T cells, B-cell-depleted T cells, or PBMCs.

Trimming cost V 4 bases and J 7 bases; bases outside gene matches: 5. The CDR3 extends over 14 amino acids. Germline lookup yields CDR1 SGHRS and CDR2 YFSETQ. The sequencing input was peripheral blood. The TCR was taken from a woman aged 80 or over with acute or convalescent COVID-19. The chain has TRBV5-1 and TRBJ2-1, with 10 bases fitting TRBD1. The CDR3 spells CASSPGDRGNEQFF. In nucleotides, the CDR3 is TGCGCCAGCAGCCCCGGGGACAGGGGTAATGAGCAGTTCTTC.